The next 17 T cell receptor beta chains were all read from a single sample in a study of beta chain features in type 1 diabetes. Every bit of the isolated RNA underwent reverse transcription, so sequencing read expressed TCRB transcripts. Repertoires were generated with immunoSEQ multiplex PCR, while TCRdb's copy carries only in-frame clones and drops some. The sample has under 550,000 clones, roughly 10% seen once. Sequencing was performed on naive CD4+ T cells from blood. All receptors come from a woman aged 18-29 years in good health.

V gene TRBV4-2 combines with J gene TRBJ2-3; D may be TRBD2 (5 bases). Trimming left V 0 bases short and J 5 bases short, with 21 bases between. Germline loops: CDR1 LGHNA, CDR2 YNFKEQ. The CDR3 runs to 18 residues. CDR3 sequence reads: CASSQDLLASYGVDTQYF. The CDR3 region has the DNA TGTGCCAGCAGCCAAGATCTCCTGGCCTCCTACGGGGTAGATACGCAGTATTTT.

This clone has a handful of counts. The rearrangement uses TRBV7-9 and TRBJ2-5; D is tentatively TRBD1 or TRBD2 (5 bases each). Germline-derived CDR1 and CDR2 are SEHNR and FQNEAQ (reference sequence). This CDR3 region has 15 residues. V was pared by 3 bases and J by 4 bases, with 15 bases between. Written as DNA, the CDR3 is TGTGCCAGCAGCTTCGAGACGGGGCAACGAGAGACCCAGTACTTC. This gives the protein CASSFETGQRETQYF.

V gene TRBV5-1 combines with J gene TRBJ2-6; possible D gene TRBD1, 5 bases. The ends were cut back, 6 bases at V and 4 bases at J, with 11 bases in the middle. CDR3 size: 14 residues. CDR1 is SGHRS, CDR2 YFSETQ, per germline. CDR3 loop: CASKPGQGANVLTF. CDR3 bases: TGCGCCAGCAAGCCAGGGCAAGGGGCCAACGTCCTGACTTTC. Full variable domain (remainder filled in from reference TRBV5-1 and TRBJ2-6): KAGVTQTPRYLIKTRGQQVTLSCSPISGHRSVSWYQQTPGQGLQFLFEYFSETQRNKGNFPGRFSGRQFSNSRSEMNVSTLELGDSALYLCASKPGQGANVLTFGAGSRLTVL.

This sequence joins TRBV2 and TRBJ2-7; D might be TRBD2 (6 bases). Trimming stripped 3 bases from V and 5 bases from J, with 17 bases between. The CDR3 contains 15 residues. Germline V gives CDR1 SNHLY, CDR2 FYNNEI. DNA for the CDR3: TGTGCCAGCAGTGATGGCGGGAAGGGAAGGAACGAGCAGTACTTC. Translation: CASSDGGKGRNEQYF. Looking up the rest from reference TRBV2 and TRBJ2-7 gives the full variable domain: EPEVTQTPSHQVTQMGQEVILRCVPISNHLYFYWYRQILGQKVEFLVSFYNNEISEKSEIFDDQFSVERPDGSNFTLKIRSTKLEDSAMYFCASSDGGKGRNEQYFGPGTRLTVT.

This clone was seen only a few times. V and J are TRBV2 and TRBJ2-4; no firm D call. Germline V gene lookup returns CDR1 SNHLY and CDR2 FYNNEI. V lost 6 bases and J lost 0, with 9 bases in between. The length of the CDR3 is 14 residues. The CDR3 spells CASSQDLAKNIQYF. Here the CDR3 DNA reads TGTGCCAGCAGCCAGGATCTAGCCAAAAACATTCAGTACTTC.

J is TRBJ2-1 and V is TRBV7-9; a possible D gene is TRBD2 (5 bases). With 9 bases removed from V and 0 bases from J, the gap between germline ends came to 12 bases. Germline V lookup: CDR1 SEHNR, CDR2 FQNEAQ (reference sequence). The CDR3 sequence is 14 residues long. CDR3 in DNA: TGTGCCAGTCCCCGGGGAAACTCCTACAATGAGCAGTTCTTC. Residues: CASPRGNSYNEQFF.

A note on this clone: A much larger clone differs from this one at a single base, so this may be a read error. This chain links TRBV5-1 with TRBJ2-5, with TRBD1 identical over 8 bases. V lost 4 bases to trimming and J lost 3 bases; unmatched junction nucleotides: 2. Germline-derived CDR1 and CDR2 are SGHRS and YFSETQ. CDR3 length: 13 residues. This CDR3 reads CASSRDRKETQYF. The CDR3, as DNA: TGCGCCAGCAGCCGGGACAGGAAAGAGACCCAGTACTTC.

The chain uses TRBV6-6 and TRBJ1-3; D is ambiguous. Germline CDR1 reads MNHNY; CDR2 reads SVGAGI (reference sequence). This CDR3 is built from 12 residues. The ends were cut back, 5 bases at V and 3 bases at J, with 5 bases in the middle. CDR3 in amino acids: CASSPSGNTIYF. The CDR3 DNA reads as TGTGCCAGCAGTCCCAGTGGAAACACCATATATTTT.

This clone was picked up a small number of times. The chain links TRBV5-4 to TRBJ1-6; D is unclear. The CDR3 length is 15 residues. Germline values: CDR1 SGHNT, CDR2 YYREEE (reference sequence). V lost 5 bases, J lost 7 bases, and 16 bases lay in between. The chain's CDR3 is CASRASGGNNSPLHF. CDR3 nucleotides: TGTGCCAGCAGGGCGAGCGGAGGGAACAATTCACCCCTCCACTTT.

The chain combines TRBV6-5 with TRBJ2-3; 9 bases align to TRBD1. The CDR3 has 14 residues. Germline V gives CDR1 MNHEY, CDR2 SVGAGI. The ends lost 2 bases at V and 4 bases at J; junction bases unmatched: 1. The CDR3 here is CASSYRDRADTQYF. For the CDR3, the DNA is TGTGCCAGCAGTTACCGGGACAGGGCAGATACGCAGTATTTT.

The chain carries TRBV2 and TRBJ2-7; TRBD2 matches 7 bases. The CDR3 covers 15 residues. V gave up 6 bases and J gave up 3 bases; unmatched junction bases: 11. The germline gives CDR1 SNHLY, CDR2 FYNNEI. In DNA, the CDR3 is TGTGCCAGCAGACCCGTGCGGGAGTATGTCTACGAGCAGTACTTC. Protein: CASRPVREYVYEQYF.

The chain combines TRBV15 with TRBJ2-3, with 7 bases identical to TRBD1. CDR1 is LNHNV, CDR2 YYDKDF, per germline (reference sequence). V trimming: 11 bases; J trimming: 7 bases; junction bases outside the gene matches: 15. There are 14 residues in the CDR3. CDR3 sequence reads: CAAKIDKGANTQYF. Written as DNA, the CDR3 is TGTGCCGCGAAAATTGATAAGGGGGCTAATACGCAGTATTTT.

This clone occurred once. J is TRBJ2-1 and V is TRBV5-1; D gene ambiguous. CDR3 size: 13 residues. V gave up 4 bases and J gave up 5 bases, with 10 bases separating them. CDR1 is SGHRS and CDR2 is YFSETQ in the germline V gene. The chain's CDR3 is CASSLRLNNEQFF. The CDR3 bases are TGCGCCAGCAGCCTGCGGCTAAACAATGAGCAGTTCTTC.

This clone was seen a few times. DNA of the CDR3: TGTGCCAGCAGTTACTTAGTCAGGACAGGGCAGTTCTTC. Protein sequence: CASSYLVRTGQFF. This rearrangement joins TRBV6-7 to TRBJ2-1; TRBD1 agrees at 7 bases. TRBV6-7 is known as an ORF, though its function is uncertain. The V and J ends lost 1 base and 12 bases, in that order; junction bases with no gene match: 6. The CDR3 has 13 residues.

The chain links TRBV18 to TRBJ2-5; the D is unclear. Trimming removed 2 bases at V and 1 base at J, with 8 bases between. Looked up from germline, CDR1 is KGHSH and CDR2 is LQKENI. This CDR3 comprises 14 residues. Written as DNA, the CDR3 is TGTGCCAGCTCACCAGGGCTGGGCCAAGAGACCCAGTACTTC. Its protein product is CASSPGLGQETQYF.

This clone came up a few times. This chain joins TRBV7-9 and TRBJ2-3; the match to TRBD2 covers 9 bases. The CDR3 spans 15 residues. V trimming: 4 bases; J trimming: 5 bases; junction bases outside the gene matches: 7. Germline V lookup: CDR1 SEHNR, CDR2 FQNEAQ (reference sequence). CDR3 coding DNA: TGTGCCAGCAGCTCGGGTAGCGGGAGTGGAGATACGCAGTATTTT. This codes for CASSSGSGSGDTQYF.

The chain couples TRBV2 to TRBJ2-3; D is undetermined. Trimming shortened V by 8 bases and J by 10 bases, and 13 bases separated the two germline ends. Germline V lookup: CDR1 SNHLY, CDR2 FYNNEI. CDR3 size: 11 residues. Here the CDR3 DNA reads TGTGCCAGCCGACTCGTTCTCCCGCAGTATTTT. It yields the protein CASRLVLPQYF.